These 2 T cell receptor beta chains originate from one sample sequenced in a study of TIL therapy for anti-PD-1-resistant metastatic lung cancer. Sequencing used immunoSEQ v3. Generated by immunoSEQ multiplex PCR, the TCRdb table keeps only in-frame clones and is missing some. This sample has nearly 15,000 clones, with approximately 85% found just once. Noted time point: pre-treatment sample, taken before nivolumab and TIL therapy. This sample comprised blood, obtained at baseline. These receptors were taken from a person between 30 and 79 years old with non-small cell lung cancer.

Only one count was recorded for this clone. The chain couples TRBV19 to TRBJ2-7, with D unclear. Trimming took 0 bases from V and 1 from J, leaving 10 bases between them. This CDR3 has 15 amino acids. Germline CDR1 reads LNHDA; CDR2 reads SQIVND (reference sequence). The CDR3: CASSIDLGQSYEQYF. The CDR3 nucleotides read TGTGCCAGTAGTATAGATCTAGGGCAGTCCTACGAGCAGTACTTC. Combining the CDR3 with reference TRBV19 and TRBJ2-7 gives the whole variable domain DGGITQSPKYLFRKEGQNVTLSCEQNLNHDAMYWYRQDPGQGLRLIYYSQIVNDFQKGDIAEGYSVSREKKESFPLTVTSAQKNPTAFYLCASSIDLGQSYEQYFGPGTRLTVT.

This clone came up a few times. The gene calls are TRBV4-2 and TRBJ1-1, with no clear D. The CDR3 runs 15 residues. Germline CDR1 LGHNA, CDR2 YNFKEQ. V was shortened by 1 base and J by 7 bases, with 16 bases between the two germline ends. The CDR3 reads CASSQARTADGEAFF. The CDR3 DNA is TGTGCCAGCAGCCAAGCCCGGACTGCCGACGGTGAAGCTTTCTTT.